This is a list of T cell receptor beta chains from one sample in a study of blood T cell repertoires in COVID-19. Libraries were prepared by immunoSEQ multiplex PCR; TCRdb keeps only in-frame clonotypes and omits some of them. Of some 85,000 clones listed, 80% were seen once; the top ten hold over 15%. Specimen: peripheral blood. These TCRs come from a woman of 80 years or more with acute or convalescent COVID-19. Each CDR3 is given with its conserved first and last residue. D genes are given only for firm matches. Clone size, where shown, is once, few, many, or a class for clones that have expanded.

clone_size d_call j_call v_call cdr3_nt cdr3_aa
. TRBD2 TRBJ2-3 TRBV10-1 TGCGCCAGCAGTGAGTCGCTGGTAGCGGGGGTACATTTT CASSESLVAGVHF
. . TRBJ1-5 TRBV5-6 TGTGCCAGCAGCTTTTCGGGGGAGGTTCGGCCCCAGCATTTT CASSFSGEVRPQHF
. TRBD1 TRBJ1-2 TRBV7-2 TGTGCCAGCAGCTTAATTGGGACAGGCTATGGCTACACCTTC CASSLIGTGYGYTF
once . TRBJ1-1 TRBV7-9 TGTGCCAGCAGCTTAGGGGACACGACCGCTGAAGCTTTCTTT CASSLGDTTAEAFF
once . TRBJ1-2 TRBV6-5 TGTGCCAGCAGTTACTCGACTGGAGGCGGCTACACCTTC CASSYSTGGGYTF
once . TRBJ1-5 TRBV7-9 TGTGCCAGCAGCTCCGGCAGGGGTCATCAGCCCCAGCATTTT CASSSGRGHQPQHF
. . TRBJ2-5 TRBV11-2 TGTGCCAGCAGCTTCGAGTACCAAGAGACCCAGTACTTC CASSFEYQETQYF
once TRBD2 TRBJ2-1 TRBV9 TGTGCCAGCAGCGTAACAGCGGCGGGAGGGCCTAAGTACTCCTACAATGAGCAGTTCTTC CASSVTAAGGPKYSYNEQFF
. TRBD1 TRBJ1-6 TRBV27 TGTGCCAGCAGTTCCGGGACAGACTATAATTCACCCCTCCACTTT CASSSGTDYNSPLHF
once . TRBJ2-2 TRBV10-1 TGCGCCAGCAAGCTGTCGGCGGGCACCGGGGAGCTGTTTTTT CASKLSAGTGELFF
. . TRBJ1-6 TRBV30 TGTGCCTGGAGTGGGAGGATTCCGTATAATTCACCCCTCCACTTT CAWSGRIPYNSPLHF
once TRBD1 TRBJ2-7 TRBV18 TGTGCCAGCTCATTCGGACAGGGAGACGAGCAGTACTTC CASSFGQGDEQYF
. TRBD1 TRBJ1-2 TRBV5-1 TGCGCCAGCGGACAGGACAGGGCGAGTTTGCATGGCTACACCTTC CASGQDRASLHGYTF
. TRBD1 TRBJ2-5 TRBV18 TGTGCCAGCTCACCATTACAGGGGGCGCCCCCCCAAGAGACCCAGTACTTC CASSPLQGAPPQETQYF
. TRBD1 TRBJ2-2 TRBV7-3 TGTGCCAGCAGCCCGGACAGGGACACCGGGGAGCTGTTTTTT CASSPDRDTGELFF
few . TRBJ2-1 TRBV7-2 TGTGCCAGCAGCTTAGCGTACGGTGTCGGCTACAATGAGCAGTTCTTC CASSLAYGVGYNEQFF
. TRBD1 TRBJ1-6 TRBV5-1 TGCGCCAGCAGCCCCCAGGCAGGGGGCGGTAATTCACCCCTCCACTTT CASSPQAGGGNSPLHF
. . TRBJ2-3 TRBV19 TGTGCCAGTACCCCCCCGGGGATGGATACGCAGTATTTT CASTPPGMDTQYF
once TRBD1 TRBJ2-5 TRBV6-5 TGTGCCAGCAGACAGACAGGGATCCAAGAGACCCAGTACTTC CASRQTGIQETQYF
. TRBD1 TRBJ2-2 TRBV10-3 TGTGCCATCAGTCCCAATATACAGGGGGCGGGCACCGGGGAGCTGTTTTTT CAISPNIQGAGTGELFF
many . TRBJ1-5 TRBV10-2 TGCGCCAGCAGTGTCGGGGAGGGTCAGCCCCAGCATTTT CASSVGEGQPQHF
. TRBD1 TRBJ1-2 TRBV19 TGTGCCAGTAGTGAGGGACAGGGGGCGCGAGGCAATGGCTACACCTTC CASSEGQGARGNGYTF
. TRBD1 TRBJ1-5 TRBV5-6 TGTGCCAGCAGCTTGAGGGCAGGGGGCGGAAGCAATCAGCCCCAGCATTTT CASSLRAGGGSNQPQHF
. TRBD2 TRBJ2-5 TRBV27 TGTGCCAGCAGTTTAGCGGGAGTGGAGACCCAGTACTTC CASSLAGVETQYF
. TRBD2 TRBJ2-3 TRBV9 TGTGCCAGCAGCGCAACTAGTAGGGGACTAGCTGTAGATACGCAGTATTTT CASSATSRGLAVDTQYF
many TRBD1 TRBJ2-7 TRBV4-2 TGTGCCAGCAGCCAAGAAGTCCCCGACAGGGCTTACGAGCAGTACTTC CASSQEVPDRAYEQYF
. TRBD1 TRBJ1-1 TRBV7-2 TGTGCCAGCAGCTTAGTGGGGACAGGGGAGACTGAAGCTTTCTTT CASSLVGTGETEAFF
many . TRBJ1-1 TRBV2 TGTGCCAGCAGCTACACAGAAGGTGGTGAAGCTTTCTTT CASSYTEGGEAFF
. . TRBJ2-4 TRBV6-6 TGTGCCAGCAGTTCCTCTTCAGGGGCCAAGAAAAACATTCAGTACTTC CASSSSSGAKKNIQYF
. TRBD1 TRBJ1-1 TRBV18 TGTGCCAGCTCACAAACTCAGGGGGAGGCTGAAGCTTTCTTT CASSQTQGEAEAFF
. TRBD1 TRBJ1-5 TRBV6-5 TGTGCCAGCACCCGGGACAGGAATCAGCCCCAGCATTTT CASTRDRNQPQHF
. TRBD1 TRBJ1-5 TRBV6-5 TGTGCCAGCAGTTCTCCGGGACAGGGCAATCAGCCCCAGCATTTT CASSSPGQGNQPQHF
. TRBD1 TRBJ1-2 TRBV6-5 TGTGCCAGCATACGGGGACAGGGATATGGCTACACCTTC CASIRGQGYGYTF
. . TRBJ2-7 TRBV19 TGTGCCAGTAGTATTGATCCGAGCTCCTACGAGCAGTACTTC CASSIDPSSYEQYF
. . TRBJ2-6 TRBV19 TGTGCCAGTAGTATTAGGCAGGGGTTGAGCTCTGGGGCCAACGTCCTGACTTTC CASSIRQGLSSGANVLTF
. . TRBJ1-1 TRBV7-9 TGTGCCAGCAAAGGAGCAATTACCGAAAGGAACACTGAAGCTTTCTTT CASKGAITERNTEAFF
. TRBD1 TRBJ2-5 TRBV2 TGTGCCAGCAGGGGACAGGGGGCGGTTGTCGAGACCCAGTACTTC CASRGQGAVVETQYF
. TRBD2 TRBJ2-2 TRBV14 TGTGCCAGCAGCCAATTAGCGGGAGGCTTGAACACCGGGGAGCTGTTTTTT CASSQLAGGLNTGELFF
. TRBD2 TRBJ2-5 TRBV7-6 TGTGCCAGCAGCTTAACGGCGGGAGCGAGGGAGACCCAGTACTTC CASSLTAGARETQYF
. . TRBJ2-5 TRBV4-2 TGTGCCAGCAGCCAAGGGTTAGCGGAAAGGGAGACCCAGTACTTC CASSQGLAERETQYF
. . TRBJ1-1 TRBV2 TGTGCCAGCGGGGGGATGTACACTGAAGCTTTCTTT CASGGMYTEAFF
. TRBD1 TRBJ2-5 TRBV6-2/TRBV6-3 TGTGCCAGCAGTTACCAACAGGGGCGACAAGAGACCCAGTACTTC CASSYQQGRQETQYF
. TRBD1 TRBJ2-5 TRBV5-4 TGTGCCAGCAGCCGACGACAGGGCTCCCAAGAGACCCAGTACTTC CASSRRQGSQETQYF
. TRBD1 TRBJ1-2 TRBV7-9 TGTGCCAGCAGCTTAAGGGGACAGGAGTTCTATGGCTACACCTTC CASSLRGQEFYGYTF
. . TRBJ1-3 TRBV7-8 TGTGCCAGCAGCCCGGGAAACTCTGGAAACACCATATATTTT CASSPGNSGNTIYF
. . TRBJ1-1 TRBV18 TGTGCCAGCTCACCATTGTCCAGGAACACTGAAGCTTTCTTT CASSPLSRNTEAFF
. TRBD2 TRBJ2-1 TRBV5-5 TGTGCCAGCAGCCGGTCGCTAGCGGGGGAGTTCTTC CASSRSLAGEFF
once . TRBJ1-2 TRBV2 TGTGCCAGCAGTCGGGGAAATAACTATGGCTACACCTTC CASSRGNNYGYTF
. . TRBJ1-1 TRBV12-5 TGTGCTAGTGGTTCTTTCGTGAACACTGAAGCTTTCTTT CASGSFVNTEAFF
. . TRBJ2-1 TRBV19 TGTGCCAGTAGGAGGAGGGTTGGTTTTCATGAGCAGTTCTTC CASRRRVGFHEQFF